This TCR beta chain came from a study of T-cell memory formation after mild COVID-19. Remarks on this clonotype: What it binds is not known.

TCR alpha and TCR beta cDNA libraries carrying sample barcodes and UMIs came from 5'RACE with constant-segment primers. TCRdb redid the calling of the 5' RACE reads with MiXCR, one entry per CDR3 protein. The top ten clones hold about an eighth of a sample with just over 400,000 distinct CDR3 sequences, about a quarter of them seen once. Findings and caveats of the study: Of the contracting clones, CD4+ ones lay mainly in CM and EM, and CD8+ ones in EMRA.

CDR3 length: 13 amino acids. Per germline, CDR1 MNHEY and CDR2 SVGEGT. Trimming removed 10 bases from V and 0 bases from J, with 10 bases in between. The sample comprised PBMCs or a T cell subset sorted from them (not recorded which). The chain recombines TRBV6-2 or TRBV6-3 with TRBJ2-1; D may be TRBD2 (5 bases). The source is an adult woman who had mild COVID-19 (a few samples of this study predate the infection). Cell type and time point are not known. For the CDR3, the DNA is TGTGCCACCAAGCGGAGCTCCTACAATGAGCAGTTCTTC. Translated: CATKRSSYNEQFF.